The 24 T cell receptor beta chains below all came from one sample that was sequenced in a study of human T cells and chemical hapten exposure. TCRdb re-called the RACE reads through MiXCR, storing one row per CDR3 protein. Here the sample spans about 120,000 distinct CDR3 sequences, approximately 15% being singletons. Described time point: pre-sensitization, week 0. The treatment denotes: therapeutic diphenylcyclopropenone sensitization with weekly scalp DPC. The sample here was whole blood, taken in connection with sensitization to the hapten diphenylcyclopropenone (DPC). These receptor sequences come from a woman aged 18-30 years with alopecia areata. Some clones in this sample may be carry-over from other donors' samples.

The V and J genes are TRBV9 and TRBJ2-5; TRBD2 matches 10 bases. Germline V gives CDR1 SGDLS, CDR2 YYNGEE. The V and J ends lost 4 bases and 2 bases, in that order; junction bases with no gene match: 5. CDR3 size: 15 residues. CDR3 amino acids: CASSPTAGGQETQYF. The DNA of the CDR3 is TGTGCCAGCAGCCCTACAGCGGGGGGGCAAGAGACCCAGTACTTC.

This clonotype was observed many times. V usage is TRBV18 and J usage is TRBJ1-5, with 8 bases matching TRBD1. The germline V gene has CDR1 KGHSH and CDR2 LQKENI. V shed 5 bases and J 3 bases; nucleotides not matched to a gene: 9. This CDR3 is built from 16 residues. CDR3 DNA sequence: TGTGCCAGCTCAGCGACAGGGGACGGGCTCAATCAGCCCCAGCATTTT. Protein product: CASSATGDGLNQPQHF.

In its sample, this clonotype was seen a few times. V and J are TRBV6-5 and TRBJ1-2; no clear D gene. Trimming removed 0 bases at V and 2 bases at J, with 10 bases between. Germline V gene lookup returns CDR1 MNHEY and CDR2 SVGAGI. This CDR3 has 15 amino acids. The CDR3 bases are TGTGCCAGCAGTTACTCGACGGTCCTGAACTATGGCTACACCTTC. As protein: CASSYSTVLNYGYTF.

This clonotype was seen a handful of times. The chain joins TRBV30 to TRBJ1-6, with D unresolved. The CDR3 contains 14 residues. V was trimmed by 1 base and J by 9 bases, leaving 13 bases between them. Germline-derived CDR1 and CDR2 are GTSNPN and SVGIG (reference sequence). This chain's CDR3 is CAWSEGPGGSPLHF. In nucleotides, the CDR3 is TGTGCCTGGAGTGAGGGTCCGGGTGGTTCACCCCTCCACTTT.

V gene TRBV6-5 combines with J gene TRBJ1-2; weak D call: TRBD1 (5 bases). V was cut by 7 bases and J by 5 bases, with 17 bases left in between. The CDR3 is 14 residues long. Germline CDR1 reads MNHEY; CDR2 reads SVGAGI. The CDR3 DNA sequence: TGTGCCAGCACCTACTCAAGGGGCGGTTATGGCTACACCTTC. It yields the protein CASTYSRGGYGYTF.

This clonotype came up many times. The chain carries TRBV20-1 and TRBJ2-5; TRBD1 might be the D (7 bases). Looked up from germline, CDR1 is DFQATT and CDR2 is SNEGSKA (reference sequence). With 2 bases removed from V and 1 base from J, the gap between germline ends came to 11 bases. The CDR3 loop spans 14 amino acids. In DNA, the CDR3 is TGCAGTGCTAGAACGGGGGACAGCCAAGAGACCCAGTACTTC. Amino acid sequence: CSARTGDSQETQYF.

This clonotype appeared a single time. The J gene is TRBJ1-4, the V gene TRBV12-3 or TRBV12-4, with D tentatively TRBD1 (6 bases). Trimming pared 7 bases from V and 1 base from J, leaving 10 bases between. The CDR3 runs to 14 residues. The CDR3 DNA follows: TGTGCCAGCACTCGGACAGAAACTAATGAAAAACTGTTTTTT. This encodes CASTRTETNEKLFF.

This clonotype has more than one count but fewer than ten. The J gene is TRBJ1-2, the V gene TRBV9; no clear D gene. This CDR3 contains 13 residues. Deletions cut 0 bases from V and 2 bases from J, with 5 bases between. CDR1 is SGDLS and CDR2 is YYNGEE in the germline V gene. In nucleotides, the CDR3 is TGTGCCAGCAGCGTAGGGGAGAACTATGGCTACACCTTC. This encodes CASSVGENYGYTF.

In its sample, this clonotype was seen a few times. The V call is TRBV6-5, the J call TRBJ1-1; TRBD1 might be the D (5 bases). The CDR3 contains 14 residues. Germline CDR1 reads MNHEY; CDR2 reads SVGAGI. Trimming removed 0 bases at V and 5 bases at J, with 10 bases between. In DNA form, the CDR3 reads TGTGCCAGCAGTTACTCGGGGGGAGGGACTGAAGCTTTCTTT. The encoded protein is CASSYSGGGTEAFF.

This clonotype was detected a few times. The V call is TRBV24-1, the J call TRBJ2-5; 7 bases line up with TRBD2. CDR3 length equals 17 residues. With 9 bases clipped from V and 6 bases from J, the junction kept 21 bases outside the gene matches. In germline, CDR1 is KGHDR, CDR2 SFDVKD. The DNA of the CDR3 is TGTGCCACCCTGGTGATGTGGCGGGAGTCTCATAAGAAGACCCAGTACTTC. Translated, it gives CATLVMWRESHKKTQYF.

The genes are TRBV7-2 and TRBJ1-2, with D unclear. The ends were cut back, 3 bases at V and 6 bases at J, with 5 bases in the middle. The CDR3 loop spans 11 amino acids. Per germline, CDR1 SGHTA and CDR2 FQGNSA. The CDR3, as DNA: TGTGCCAGCAGCTTTTGGAATGGCTACACCTTC. Translation: CASSFWNGYTF.

This clonotype was seen many times. This chain joins TRBV20-1 and TRBJ1-1; D possibly corresponds to TRBD1 (5 bases). The CDR3 extends over 12 amino acids. Germline V gene lookup returns CDR1 DFQATT and CDR2 SNEGSKA (reference sequence). The V end was cut by 5 bases, the J end by 5 bases, with 12 bases between. The CDR3 bases are TGCAGTGCTCCGGGGGAGACGACTGAAGCTTTCTTT. As protein: CSAPGETTEAFF.

This clonotype was detected a few times. This rearrangement joins TRBV20-1 to TRBJ2-7; D might be TRBD1 or TRBD2, each matching 5 bases. Trimming pared 0 bases from V and 7 bases from J, leaving 13 bases between. Germline assignment: CDR1 DFQATT and CDR2 SNEGSKA (reference sequence). The CDR3 is 13 residues long. The CDR3 reads CSARDLGEEEQYF. The CDR3 bases are TGCAGTGCTAGAGATCTGGGGGAAGAGGAGCAGTACTTC.

This clonotype came up many times. CDR3 amino acids: CASSLFQHNEQFF. CDR3 bases: TGTGCCAGCAGCTTATTCCAGCACAATGAGCAGTTCTTC. V and J are TRBV7-6 and TRBJ2-1; D remains ambiguous. The CDR3 contains 13 residues. CDR1 and CDR2 (germline): SGHVS, FNYEAQ. The germline V and J ends were trimmed by 2 bases and 5 bases, with 7 bases remaining between them.

This clonotype came up many times. The genes are TRBV20-1 and TRBJ1-2, with D possibly TRBD1 on 6 matching bases. Germline assignment: CDR1 DFQATT and CDR2 SNEGSKA (reference sequence). This CDR3 is built from 14 residues. Trimming shortened V by 6 bases and J by 0 bases, and 14 bases separated the two germline ends. CDR3 protein: CSALGGSTNYGYTF. The CDR3 DNA follows: TGCAGTGCCTTAGGGGGATCTACTAACTATGGCTACACCTTC.

The genes are TRBV5-8 and TRBJ2-3; TRBD1 matches at 9 bases. Unmatched junction bases numbered 3, after V lost 2 bases and J lost 2 bases. This CDR3 comprises 15 residues. CDR1 is SGHTS and CDR2 is YDEGEE in the germline V gene. The CDR3 region has the DNA TGTGCCAGCAGCTTTGGGACAGGGATCACAGATACGCAGTATTTT. Its translation: CASSFGTGITDTQYF.

This clonotype was recorded many times. The chain is built from TRBV20-1 and TRBJ2-7, with TRBD1 identical over 7 bases. V shed 1 base and J 0 bases; nucleotides not matched to a gene: 6. Germline V CDR1 and CDR2: DFQATT, SNEGSKA (reference sequence). CDR3 length: 15 residues. CDR3 region: CSARGSGTVSYEQYF. The CDR3 DNA is TGCAGTGCTAGAGGCTCCGGGACAGTCTCCTACGAGCAGTACTTC.

As for this clonotype: The germline gene is not matched at one end of the junction; a read error may be the cause. V is TRBV5-4 and J is TRBJ2-5, with 10 bases lining up with TRBD2. Germline V lookup: CDR1 SGHNT, CDR2 YYREEE (reference sequence). The CDR3 sequence is 16 residues long. In nucleotides, the CDR3 is TGTGTCAGCAGCCCTAAAAGCGGGGGGGGCCAAGAGACCCAGTACTTC. This gives the protein CVSSPKSGGGQETQYF.

This clonotype was counted between two and nine times. The chain is built from TRBV4-3 and TRBJ2-3; D is undetermined. V was pared by 0 bases and J by 2 bases, with 12 bases between. The germline V gene encodes CDR1 LGHNA and CDR2 YSLEER. The CDR3 spans 16 residues. Here the CDR3 reads CASSQDPFAATDTQYF. The CDR3, as DNA: TGCGCCAGCAGCCAAGATCCTTTCGCGGCCACAGATACGCAGTATTTT.

At least ten counts were recorded for this clonotype. The V call is TRBV18, the J call TRBJ2-5; TRBD1 matches 8 bases. CDR3 length: 14 amino acids. V dropped 4 bases and J dropped 1; count of bases not matched to a gene: 2. The V gene's germline CDR1 is KGHSH and CDR2 LQKENI. The CDR3 here is CASSQDRAQETQYF. CDR3 nucleotides: TGTGCCAGCTCACAGGACAGGGCCCAAGAGACCCAGTACTTC.

With regard to this clonotype: The junction departs from germline at one end; a sequencing error may be responsible. The chain recombines TRBV28 with TRBJ2-3; 10 bases map to TRBD1. CDR1 and CDR2 from the germline V gene are MDHEN and SYDVKM. CDR3 length equals 14 residues. DNA for the CDR3: TGTGTCAGCGAAAGACAGGGGGCGCGATACACGCAGTATTTT. Translation: CVSERQGARYTQYF.

Ten or more counts support this clonotype. The chain has TRBV20-1 and TRBJ1-2, with a tentative D call TRBD1 (6 bases). Trimming shortened V by 0 bases and J by 7 bases, and 12 bases separated the two germline ends. In germline, CDR1 is DFQATT, CDR2 SNEGSKA (reference sequence). The CDR3 length is 13 residues. DNA for the CDR3: TGCAGTGCTAGAGAACTACAGGGTGCTGGCTACACCTTC. As protein: CSARELQGAGYTF.

The chain couples TRBV27 to TRBJ2-5, with D maybe TRBD2 (7 bases). The CDR3 contains 18 residues. Germline V gives CDR1 MNHEY, CDR2 SMNVEV (reference sequence). With 7 bases removed from V and 2 bases from J, the gap between germline ends came to 26 bases. The CDR3 reads CASTSFGGGPWGQETQYF. The CDR3 region has the DNA TGTGCCAGCACCTCCTTTGGGGGGGGCCCCTGGGGGCAAGAGACCCAGTACTTC.

The chain employs TRBV4-3 and TRBJ2-6; D unclear. The length of the CDR3 is 16 residues. V lost 0 bases and J 4 bases, leaving 10 bases between the germline ends. Per germline, CDR1 LGHNA and CDR2 YSLEER. CDR3 sequence: CASSQDRVTGANVLTF. CDR3 DNA: TGCGCCAGCAGCCAAGATAGGGTGACCGGGGCCAACGTCCTGACTTTC.